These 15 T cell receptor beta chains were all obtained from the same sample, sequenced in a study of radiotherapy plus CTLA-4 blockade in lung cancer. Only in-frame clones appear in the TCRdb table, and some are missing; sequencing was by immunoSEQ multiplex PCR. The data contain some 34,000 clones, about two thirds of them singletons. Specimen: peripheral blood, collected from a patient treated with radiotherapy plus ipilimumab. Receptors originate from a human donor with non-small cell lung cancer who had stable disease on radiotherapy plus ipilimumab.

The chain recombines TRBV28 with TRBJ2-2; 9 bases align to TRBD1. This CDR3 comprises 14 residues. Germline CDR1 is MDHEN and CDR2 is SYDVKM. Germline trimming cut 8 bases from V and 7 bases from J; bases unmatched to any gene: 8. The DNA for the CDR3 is TGTGCCAGCGGGGGACAGGGTGGGTTCGGGGAGCTGTTTTTT. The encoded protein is CASGGQGGFGELFF. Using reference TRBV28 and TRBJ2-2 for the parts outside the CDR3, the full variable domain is DVKVTQSSRYLVKRTGEKVFLECVQDMDHENMFWYRQDPGLGLRLIYFSYDVKMKEKGDIPEGYSVSREKKERFSLILESASTNQTSMYLCASGGQGGFGELFFGEGSRLTVL.

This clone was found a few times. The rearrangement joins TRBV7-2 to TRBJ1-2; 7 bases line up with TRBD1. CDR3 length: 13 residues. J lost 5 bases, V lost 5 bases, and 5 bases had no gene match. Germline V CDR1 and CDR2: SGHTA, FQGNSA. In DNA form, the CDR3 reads TGTGCCAGCAGCCGGGCAGGGGGTTATGGCTACACCTTC. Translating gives CASSRAGGYGYTF.

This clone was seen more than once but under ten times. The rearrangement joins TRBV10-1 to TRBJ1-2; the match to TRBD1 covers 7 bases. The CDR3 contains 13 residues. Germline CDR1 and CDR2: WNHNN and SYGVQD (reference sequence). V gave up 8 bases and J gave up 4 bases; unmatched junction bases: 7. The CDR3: CASSMDRTYGYTF. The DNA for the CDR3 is TGCGCCAGCTCAATGGACAGGACCTATGGCTACACCTTC.

The CDR3 sequence is CASSGGISGANVLTF. As DNA, the CDR3 is TGTGCCAGCAGCGGAGGGATCTCTGGGGCCAACGTCCTGACTTTC. The V gene is TRBV6-1, the J gene TRBJ2-6, with D perhaps matching TRBD2 (6 bases). Germline V CDR1 and CDR2: MNHNS, SASEGT. Trimming took 6 bases from V and 0 from J, leaving 9 bases between them. There are 15 residues in the CDR3.

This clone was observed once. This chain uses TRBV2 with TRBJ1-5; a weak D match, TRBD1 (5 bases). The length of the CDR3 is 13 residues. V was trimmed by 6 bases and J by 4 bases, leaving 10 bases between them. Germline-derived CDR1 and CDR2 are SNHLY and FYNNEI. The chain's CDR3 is CASSRTSNQPQHF. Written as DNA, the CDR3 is TGTGCCAGCAGCAGGACATCGAATCAGCCCCAGCATTTT.

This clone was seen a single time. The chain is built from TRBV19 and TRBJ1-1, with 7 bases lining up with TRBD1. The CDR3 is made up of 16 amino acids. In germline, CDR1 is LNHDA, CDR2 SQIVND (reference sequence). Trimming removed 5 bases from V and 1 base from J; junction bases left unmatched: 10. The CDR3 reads CASSLYTGVRNTEAFF. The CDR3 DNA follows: TGTGCCAGTAGTCTTTATACAGGGGTTCGGAACACTGAAGCTTTCTTT.

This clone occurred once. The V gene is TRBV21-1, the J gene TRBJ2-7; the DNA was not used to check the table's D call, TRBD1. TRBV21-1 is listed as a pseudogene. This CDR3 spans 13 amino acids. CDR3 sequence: CASRDRGEYEQYF. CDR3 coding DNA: TGTGCCAGCAGGGACAGGGGGGAATACGAGCAGTACTTC.

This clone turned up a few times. Here the CDR3 DNA reads TGTGCCAGCAGCTTACTAGGACAGACAAACGAGCAGTACTTC. Protein: CASSLLGQTNEQYF. V gene TRBV11-3 combines with J gene TRBJ2-7; possible D gene TRBD1, 6 bases. Germline-derived CDR1 and CDR2 are SGHNT and YENEEA. The CDR3 has 14 amino acids. V was shortened by 2 bases and J by 5 bases, with 13 bases between the two germline ends.

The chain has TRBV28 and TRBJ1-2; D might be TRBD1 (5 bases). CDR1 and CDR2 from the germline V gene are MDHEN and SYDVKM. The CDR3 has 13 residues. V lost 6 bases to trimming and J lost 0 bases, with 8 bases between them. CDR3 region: CASSPGPNYGYTF. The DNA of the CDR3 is TGTGCCAGCAGCCCAGGGCCTAACTATGGCTACACCTTC.

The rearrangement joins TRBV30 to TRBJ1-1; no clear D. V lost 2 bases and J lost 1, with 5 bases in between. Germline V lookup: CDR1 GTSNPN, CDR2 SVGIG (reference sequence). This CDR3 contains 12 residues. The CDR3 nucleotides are TGTGCCTGGAGTTCAGGGAACACTGAAGCTTTCTTT. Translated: CAWSSGNTEAFF.

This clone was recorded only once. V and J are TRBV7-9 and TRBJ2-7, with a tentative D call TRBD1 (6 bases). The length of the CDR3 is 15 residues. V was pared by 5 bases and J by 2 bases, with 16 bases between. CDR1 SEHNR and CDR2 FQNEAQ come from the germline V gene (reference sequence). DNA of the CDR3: TGTGCCAGCAGCCGCGGTGGGGACACTGCCTACGAGCAGTACTTC. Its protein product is CASSRGGDTAYEQYF.

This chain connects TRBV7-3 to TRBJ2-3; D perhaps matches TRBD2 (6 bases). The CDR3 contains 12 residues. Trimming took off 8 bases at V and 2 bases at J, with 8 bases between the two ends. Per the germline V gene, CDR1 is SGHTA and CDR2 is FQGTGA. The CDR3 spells CASGRDTDTQYF. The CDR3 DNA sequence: TGTGCCAGCGGGCGGGACACAGATACGCAGTATTTT.

CDR3 DNA sequence: TGTGCCAGCAGGGGTGGGCAGGGGTGGAGCACTGAAGCTTTCTTT. This codes for CASRGGQGWSTEAFF. V gene TRBV2 combines with J gene TRBJ1-1, with a tentative D call TRBD1 (6 bases). The length of the CDR3 is 15 residues. Germline CDR1 is SNHLY and CDR2 is FYNNEI. Trimming took off 6 bases at V and 4 bases at J, with 18 bases between the two ends.

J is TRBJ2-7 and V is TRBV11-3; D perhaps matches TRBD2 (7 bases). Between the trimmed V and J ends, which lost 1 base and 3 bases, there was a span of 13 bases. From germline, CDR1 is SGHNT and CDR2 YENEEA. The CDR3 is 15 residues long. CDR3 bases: TGTGCCAGCAGCTTAGCCGGGGGGCCCATCTACGAGCAGTACTTC. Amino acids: CASSLAGGPIYEQYF.

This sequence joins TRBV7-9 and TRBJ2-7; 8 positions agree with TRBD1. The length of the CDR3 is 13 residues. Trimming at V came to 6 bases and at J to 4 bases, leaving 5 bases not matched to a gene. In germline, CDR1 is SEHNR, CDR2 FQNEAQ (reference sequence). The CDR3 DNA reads TGTGCCAGCAGGAACGGACAGGGTTACGAGCAGTACTTC. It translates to CASRNGQGYEQYF. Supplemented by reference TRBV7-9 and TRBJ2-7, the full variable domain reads DTGVSQNPRHKITKRGQNVTFRCDPISEHNRLYWYRQTLGQGPEFLTYFQNEAQLEKSRLLSDRFSAERPKGSFSTLEIQRTEQGDSAMYLCASRNGQGYEQYFGPGTRLTVT.